What follows are 2 T cell receptor beta chains derived from one specimen sequenced in a study of T-cell reconstitution after alpha-beta-depleted transplantation in children. Researchers prepared the TCRbeta library using unique molecular identifiers, the study reports. Using its own MiXCR run on the PCR reads, TCRdb lists one record per CDR3 protein. This sample has nearly 550,000 distinct CDR3 sequences, with about a sixth found just once. The sequencing used PBMCs from the stem cell graft donor, collected from the stem cell graft. These TCRs come from a human donor who donated a stem cell graft to a child with acute lymphoblastic leukemia.

This clonotype was seen a handful of times. This sequence joins TRBV7-9 and TRBJ2-3; 10 bases agree with TRBD2. J lost 0 bases, V lost 2 bases, and 5 bases had no gene match. Germline CDR1 reads SEHNR; CDR2 reads FQNEAQ (reference sequence). The CDR3 consists of 17 residues. CDR3 region: CASSLIPGLASTDTQYF. CDR3 nucleotide sequence: TGTGCCAGCAGCTTAATTCCGGGACTAGCGAGCACAGATACGCAGTATTTT.

Notes on this clonotype: At one end, the junction sequence differs from germline, possibly due to a read error. This chain uses TRBV20-1 with TRBJ2-7; 9 bases line up with TRBD1. This CDR3 is built from 17 residues. Germline lookup yields CDR1 DFQATT and CDR2 SNEGSKA (reference sequence). The CDR3 nucleotides read TGCTGTGCGCTAGGGACCGCCCGGACAGGGGAGAGATACGAGCAGTACTTC. Protein product: CCALGTARTGERYEQYF.